This TCR beta chain was observed in a study of cytomegalovirus exposure and HLA in healthy donors. Study information: In an early release, HLA-typed donors contributed 90 million or so unique TCR sequences.

Study results and caveats: A later analysis by the authors found several of the most significant clusters apparently linked to common viral pathogens. TCR association rates varied by HLA locus in a later analysis, with DRB1 highest and HLA-C lowest. A prior analysis recorded that most TCR beta V segments were productive about 90% or about 30% of the time.

This clone was observed a few times. Antigen specificity is unknown. PCR was performed using 60 Vbeta and 13 Jbeta primers. Only in-frame clones appear in the TCRdb table, and some are missing; sequencing was by immunoSEQ multiplex PCR. The top ten hold less than 0.9% of the sample, which has 150,000 or so clones, about 82% seen once. CDR1 is MGHDK and CDR2 is SYGVNS in the germline V gene. The J segment lost 7 bases and the V segment lost 1 base, leaving 6 bases of the junction unmatched. The CDR3 spans 16 residues. This clonotype was obtained from a female donor in good health and CMV-seronegative. The chain carries TRBV25-1 and TRBJ1-6; 8 bases fit TRBD1. Sequencing was performed on PBMCs. The CDR3, as DNA: TGTGCCAGCAGTGAATCCCTCCAGGGGGCGAATTCACCCCTCCACTTT. This translates into CASSESLQGANSPLHF.